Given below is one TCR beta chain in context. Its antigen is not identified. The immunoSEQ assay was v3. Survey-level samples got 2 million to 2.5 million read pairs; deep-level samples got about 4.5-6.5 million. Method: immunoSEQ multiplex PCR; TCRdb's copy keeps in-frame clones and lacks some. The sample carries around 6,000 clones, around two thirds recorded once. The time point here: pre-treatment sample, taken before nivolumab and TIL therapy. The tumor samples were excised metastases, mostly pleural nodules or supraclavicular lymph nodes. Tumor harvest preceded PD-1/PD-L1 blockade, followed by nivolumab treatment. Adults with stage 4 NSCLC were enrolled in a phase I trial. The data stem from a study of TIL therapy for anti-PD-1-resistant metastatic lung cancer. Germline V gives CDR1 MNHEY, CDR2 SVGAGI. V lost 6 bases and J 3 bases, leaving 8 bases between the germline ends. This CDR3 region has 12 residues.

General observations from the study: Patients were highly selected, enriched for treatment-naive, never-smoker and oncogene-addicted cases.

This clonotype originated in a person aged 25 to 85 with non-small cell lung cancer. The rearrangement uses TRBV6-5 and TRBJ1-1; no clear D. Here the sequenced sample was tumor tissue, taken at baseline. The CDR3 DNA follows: TGTGCCAGCAGGAATAGTTACACTGAAGCTTTCTTT. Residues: CASRNSYTEAFF.